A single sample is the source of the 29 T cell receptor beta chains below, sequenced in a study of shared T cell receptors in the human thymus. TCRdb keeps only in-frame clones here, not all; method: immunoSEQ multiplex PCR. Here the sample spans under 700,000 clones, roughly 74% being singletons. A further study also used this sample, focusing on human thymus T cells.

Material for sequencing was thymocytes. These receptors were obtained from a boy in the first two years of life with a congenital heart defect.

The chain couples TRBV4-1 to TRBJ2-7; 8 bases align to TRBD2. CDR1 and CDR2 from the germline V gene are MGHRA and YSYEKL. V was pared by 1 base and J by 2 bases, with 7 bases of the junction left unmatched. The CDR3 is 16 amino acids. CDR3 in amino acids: CASSQARSGRTYEQYF. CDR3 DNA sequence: TGCGCCAGCAGCCAAGCCCGGAGCGGGAGAACCTACGAGCAGTACTTC.

The CDR3 DNA sequence: TGTGCCAGCTCAACGGATCGGGACAGACCGAACACCGGGGAGCTGTTTTTT. It is translated as CASSTDRDRPNTGELFF. This chain uses TRBV27 with TRBJ2-2; 7 nucleotides line up with TRBD1. This CDR3 spans 17 amino acids. V shed 8 bases, J shed 0 bases, and the junction held 12 bases outside the gene matches. Germline V CDR1 and CDR2: MNHEY, SMNVEV (reference sequence).

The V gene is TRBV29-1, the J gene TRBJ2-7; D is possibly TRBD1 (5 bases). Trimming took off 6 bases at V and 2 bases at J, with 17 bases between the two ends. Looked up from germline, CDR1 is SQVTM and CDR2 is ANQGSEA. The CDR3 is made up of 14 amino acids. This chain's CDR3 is CSVPKGGRAYEQYF. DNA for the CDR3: TGCAGCGTACCCAAGGGCGGCAGGGCCTACGAGCAGTACTTC.

Written as DNA, the CDR3 is TGCGCCAGCAGTAATACAGGGGGAGAGGGGGCGGTGGAGCCCCAGCATTTT. It codes for CASSNTGGEGAVEPQHF. V and J are TRBV10-2 and TRBJ1-5; TRBD1 agrees at 8 bases. The CDR3 is 17 amino acids. Per germline, CDR1 WSHSY and CDR2 SAAADI. V gave up 5 bases and J gave up 8 bases; unmatched junction bases: 17.

The CDR3 sequence is CASSLSSRLRRESSYNEQFF. The CDR3 DNA reads TGTGCCAGCAGTTTATCATCGAGACTTAGGAGGGAGAGCTCCTACAATGAGCAGTTCTTC. V and J are TRBV28 and TRBJ2-1, with TRBD2 as a possible D gene (6 bases). V shed 1 base and J shed 0 bases, with 22 bases lying between them. This CDR3 has 20 amino acids. Per germline, CDR1 MDHEN and CDR2 SYDVKM.

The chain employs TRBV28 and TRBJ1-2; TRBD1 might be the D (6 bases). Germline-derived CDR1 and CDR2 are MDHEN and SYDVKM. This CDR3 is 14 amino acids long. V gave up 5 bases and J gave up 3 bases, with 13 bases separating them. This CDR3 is CASSPLTGHYGYTF. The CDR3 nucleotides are TGTGCCAGCAGTCCTCTTACAGGGCACTATGGCTACACCTTC.

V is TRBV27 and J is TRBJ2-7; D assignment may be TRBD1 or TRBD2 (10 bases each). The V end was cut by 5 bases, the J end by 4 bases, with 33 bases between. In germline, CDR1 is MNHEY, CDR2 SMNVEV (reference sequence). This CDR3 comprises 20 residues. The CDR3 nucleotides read TGTGCCAGCAGTCCATGGACAGGGGGAAGTCTAGCGGGAGTAGTATACGAGCAGTACTTC. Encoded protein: CASSPWTGGSLAGVVYEQYF.

DNA of the CDR3: TGCGCCAGCAGCCAAGATCGTTCCAGCGGGGAAGCCCCGTCCACAGATACGCAGTATTTT. Its translation: CASSQDRSSGEAPSTDTQYF. The chain employs TRBV4-3 and TRBJ2-3, with 7 bases that match TRBD2. The CDR3 is 20 amino acids. Losses at the gene ends were 0 bases for V and 2 bases for J; bases not matched to a gene: 17. Germline values: CDR1 LGHNA, CDR2 YSLEER.

The CDR3 region is CASSPRWTPGANVLTF. In nucleotides, the CDR3 is TGTGCCAGCAGCCCCCGCTGGACTCCCGGGGCCAACGTCCTGACTTTC. The chain employs TRBV28 and TRBJ2-6; a possible D gene is TRBD2 (5 bases). Germline V CDR1 and CDR2: MDHEN, SYDVKM. This CDR3 has 16 amino acids. V lost 6 bases, J lost 4 bases, and 16 bases lay in between.

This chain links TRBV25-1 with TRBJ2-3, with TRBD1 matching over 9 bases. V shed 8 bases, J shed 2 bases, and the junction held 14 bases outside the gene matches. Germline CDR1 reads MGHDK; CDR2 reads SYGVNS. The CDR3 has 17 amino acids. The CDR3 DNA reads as TGTGCCAGCTCCCGTCCCGGGACAGGGAGGGCCACAGATACGCAGTATTTT. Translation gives CASSRPGTGRATDTQYF.

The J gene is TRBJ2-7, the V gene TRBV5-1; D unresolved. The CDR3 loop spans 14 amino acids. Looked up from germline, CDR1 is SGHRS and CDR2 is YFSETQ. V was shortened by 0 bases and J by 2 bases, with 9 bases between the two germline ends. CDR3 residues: CASSLALQTYEQYF. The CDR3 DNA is TGCGCCAGCAGCTTGGCGCTACAGACCTACGAGCAGTACTTC.

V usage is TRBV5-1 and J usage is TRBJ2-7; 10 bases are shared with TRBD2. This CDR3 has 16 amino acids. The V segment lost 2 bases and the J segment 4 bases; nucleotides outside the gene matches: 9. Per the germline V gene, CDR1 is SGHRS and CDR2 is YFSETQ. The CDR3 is CASSFLVASGGYEQYF. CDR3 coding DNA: TGCGCCAGCAGCTTCCTGGTGGCTAGCGGGGGTTACGAGCAGTACTTC.

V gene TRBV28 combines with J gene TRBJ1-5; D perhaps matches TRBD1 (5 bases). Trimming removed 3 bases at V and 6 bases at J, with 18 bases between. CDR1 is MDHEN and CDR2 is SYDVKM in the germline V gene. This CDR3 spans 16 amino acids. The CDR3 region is CASSFGVGGTFQPQHF. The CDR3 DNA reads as TGTGCCAGCAGTTTCGGGGTGGGCGGGACTTTTCAGCCCCAGCATTTT.

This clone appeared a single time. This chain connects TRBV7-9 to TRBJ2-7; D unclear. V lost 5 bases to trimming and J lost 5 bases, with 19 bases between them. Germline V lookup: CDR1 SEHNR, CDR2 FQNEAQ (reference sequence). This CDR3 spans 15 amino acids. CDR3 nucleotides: TGTGCCAGCAGCCCCTATGACTCCTTCTCTAACGAGCAGTACTTC. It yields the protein CASSPYDSFSNEQYF.

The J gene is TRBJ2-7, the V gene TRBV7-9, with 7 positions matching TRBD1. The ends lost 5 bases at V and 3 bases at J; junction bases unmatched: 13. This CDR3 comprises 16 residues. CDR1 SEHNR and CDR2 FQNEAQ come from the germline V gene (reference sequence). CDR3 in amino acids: CASSNQLGQPSYEQYF. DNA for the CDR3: TGTGCCAGCAGCAATCAACTGGGACAGCCCAGCTACGAGCAGTACTTC.

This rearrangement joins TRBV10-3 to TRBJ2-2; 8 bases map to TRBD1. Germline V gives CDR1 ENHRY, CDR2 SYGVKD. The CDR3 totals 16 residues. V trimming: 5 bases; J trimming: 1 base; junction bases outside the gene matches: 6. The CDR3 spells CAISNSDRENTGELFF. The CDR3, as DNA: TGTGCCATCAGTAACTCGGACAGGGAGAACACCGGGGAGCTGTTTTTT.

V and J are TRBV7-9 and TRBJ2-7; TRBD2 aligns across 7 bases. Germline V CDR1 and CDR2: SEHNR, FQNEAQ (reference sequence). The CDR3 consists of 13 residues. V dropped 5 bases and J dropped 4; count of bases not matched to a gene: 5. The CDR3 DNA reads TGTGCCAGCAGCCCAGGCGGGAGATACGAGCAGTACTTC. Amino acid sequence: CASSPGGRYEQYF. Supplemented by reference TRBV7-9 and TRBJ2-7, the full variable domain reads DTGVSQNPRHKITKRGQNVTFRCDPISEHNRLYWYRQTLGQGPEFLTYFQNEAQLEKSRLLSDRFSAERPKGSFSTLEIQRTEQGDSAMYLCASSPGGRYEQYFGPGTRLTVT.

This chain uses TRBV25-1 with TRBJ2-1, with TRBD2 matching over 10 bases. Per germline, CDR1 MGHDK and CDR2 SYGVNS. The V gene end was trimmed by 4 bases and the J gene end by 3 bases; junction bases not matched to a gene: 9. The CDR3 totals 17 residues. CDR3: CASSGRTRTSGYNEQFF. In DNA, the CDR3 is TGTGCCAGCAGTGGGCGAACGCGGACTAGCGGCTACAATGAGCAGTTCTTC.

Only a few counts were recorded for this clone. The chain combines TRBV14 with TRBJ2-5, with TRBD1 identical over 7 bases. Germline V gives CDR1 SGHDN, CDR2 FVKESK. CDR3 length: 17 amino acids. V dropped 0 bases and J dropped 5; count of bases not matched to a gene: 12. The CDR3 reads CASSQDRTGRLGETQYF. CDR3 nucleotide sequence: TGTGCCAGCAGCCAAGATCGGACAGGTCGGCTCGGCGAGACCCAGTACTTC. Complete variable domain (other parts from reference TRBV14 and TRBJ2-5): EAGVTQFPSHSVIEKGQTVTLRCDPISGHDNLYWYRRVMGKEIKFLLHFVKESKQDESGMPNNRFLAERTGGTYSTLKVQPAELEDSGVYFCASSQDRTGRLGETQYFGPGTRLLVL.

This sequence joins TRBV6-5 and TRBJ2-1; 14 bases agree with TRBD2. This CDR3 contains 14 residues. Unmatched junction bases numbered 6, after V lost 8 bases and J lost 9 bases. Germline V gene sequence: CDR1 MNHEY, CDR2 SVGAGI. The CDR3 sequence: CASGRLAGGCEQFF. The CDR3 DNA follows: TGTGCCAGCGGTAGACTAGCGGGAGGGTGTGAGCAGTTCTTC.

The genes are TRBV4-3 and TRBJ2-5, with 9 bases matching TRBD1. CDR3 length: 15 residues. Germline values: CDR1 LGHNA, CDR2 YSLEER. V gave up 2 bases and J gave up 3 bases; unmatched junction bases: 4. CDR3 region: CASSQQTGGEETQYF. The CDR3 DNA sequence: TGCGCCAGCAGCCAACAGACAGGGGGGGAAGAGACCCAGTACTTC.

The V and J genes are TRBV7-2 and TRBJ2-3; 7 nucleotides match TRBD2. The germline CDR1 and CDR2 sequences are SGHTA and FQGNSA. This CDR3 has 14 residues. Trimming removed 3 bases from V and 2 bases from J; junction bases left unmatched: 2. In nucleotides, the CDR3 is TGTGCCAGCAGCTTGCGGGGGTACACAGATACGCAGTATTTT. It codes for CASSLRGYTDTQYF.

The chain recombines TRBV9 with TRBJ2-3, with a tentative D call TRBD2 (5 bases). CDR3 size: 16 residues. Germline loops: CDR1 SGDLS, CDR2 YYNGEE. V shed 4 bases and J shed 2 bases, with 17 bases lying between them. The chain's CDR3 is CASSPRRTYYTDTQYF. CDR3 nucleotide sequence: TGTGCCAGCAGCCCCCGGAGGACCTACTACACAGATACGCAGTATTTT.

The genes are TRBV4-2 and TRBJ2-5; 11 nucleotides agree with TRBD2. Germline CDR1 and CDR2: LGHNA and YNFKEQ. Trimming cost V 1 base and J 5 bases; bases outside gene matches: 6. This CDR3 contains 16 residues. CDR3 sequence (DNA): TGTGCCAGCAGCCAAGTACTAGCGGGAGTGGGCGAGACCCAGTACTTC. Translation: CASSQVLAGVGETQYF.

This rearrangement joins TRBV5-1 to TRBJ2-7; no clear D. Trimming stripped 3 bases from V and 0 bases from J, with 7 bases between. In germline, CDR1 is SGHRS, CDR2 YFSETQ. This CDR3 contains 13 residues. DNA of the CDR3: TGCGCCAGCAGCTCTCGCAGCTCCTACGAGCAGTACTTC. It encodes CASSSRSSYEQYF.

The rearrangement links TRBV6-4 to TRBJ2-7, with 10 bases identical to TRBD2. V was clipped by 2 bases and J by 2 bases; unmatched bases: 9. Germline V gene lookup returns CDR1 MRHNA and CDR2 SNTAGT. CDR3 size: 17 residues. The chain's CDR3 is CASSDHPTSGPTYEQYF. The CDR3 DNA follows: TGTGCCAGCAGTGACCACCCGACTAGCGGGCCTACCTACGAGCAGTACTTC.

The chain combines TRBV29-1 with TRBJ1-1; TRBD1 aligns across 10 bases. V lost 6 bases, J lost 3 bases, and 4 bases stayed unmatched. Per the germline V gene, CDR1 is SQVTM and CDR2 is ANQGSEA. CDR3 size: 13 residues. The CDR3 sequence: CSVPGQGHTEAFF. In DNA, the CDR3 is TGCAGCGTGCCGGGACAGGGGCACACTGAAGCTTTCTTT.

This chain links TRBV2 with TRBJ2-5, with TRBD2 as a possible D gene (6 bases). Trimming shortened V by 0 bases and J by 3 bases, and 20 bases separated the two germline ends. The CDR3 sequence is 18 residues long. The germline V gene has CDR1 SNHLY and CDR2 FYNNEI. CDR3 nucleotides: TGTGCCAGCAGTGAAGCGCTTAGACAGATATCGGGGGAAGAGACCCAGTACTTC. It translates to CASSEALRQISGEETQYF. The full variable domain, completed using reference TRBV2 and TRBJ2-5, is EPEVTQTPSHQVTQMGQEVILRCVPISNHLYFYWYRQILGQKVEFLVSFYNNEISEKSEIFDDQFSVERPDGSNFTLKIRSTKLEDSAMYFCASSEALRQISGEETQYFGPGTRLLVL.

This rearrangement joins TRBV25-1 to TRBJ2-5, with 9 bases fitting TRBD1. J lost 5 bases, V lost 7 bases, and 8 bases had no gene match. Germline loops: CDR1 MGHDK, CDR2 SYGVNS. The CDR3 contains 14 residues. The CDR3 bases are TGTGCCAGCACCGAAGGGACAGGGACCGAGACCCAGTACTTC. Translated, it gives CASTEGTGTETQYF.